This is a list of T cell receptor beta chains from one sample in a study of T cells in localized non-small cell lung cancer. Produced via immunoSEQ multiplex PCR; TCRdb's table is partial and in-frame only. The sample lists 30,000 to 35,000 clones; approximately 93% were seen once. This specimen was peripheral blood, taken before any cancer treatment. These receptor sequences come from a female donor at least 60 years old with stage I lung adenocarcinoma. Both conserved end residues are part of each CDR3. Each record gives: J gene, D gene, V gene, CDR3 protein. A D gene is named only where the DNA matches it firmly.

j_gene: TRBJ2-1
d_gene: TRBD1
v_gene: TRBV4-2
CDR3aa: CASSPGQSSYNEQFF

j_gene: TRBJ2-5
d_gene: NA
v_gene: TRBV18
CDR3aa: CASSPPGQSPETQYF

j_gene: TRBJ1-3
d_gene: NA
v_gene: TRBV30
CDR3aa: CARSTSGNTIYF

j_gene: TRBJ1-1
d_gene: NA
v_gene: TRBV18
CDR3aa: CASSTTYGQPNTEAFF

j_gene: TRBJ1-3
d_gene: NA
v_gene: TRBV9
CDR3aa: CASSVGGPTSGNTIYF

j_gene: TRBJ1-2
d_gene: TRBD1
v_gene: TRBV6-5
CDR3aa: CASGATGLLSGYTF

j_gene: TRBJ2-1
d_gene: NA
v_gene: TRBV21-1
CDR3aa: CASSKARQGSPRGDNEQFF

j_gene: TRBJ2-3
d_gene: NA
v_gene: TRBV6-6
CDR3aa: CASSSNGDTQYF

j_gene: TRBJ2-5
d_gene: TRBD1
v_gene: TRBV28
CDR3aa: CASSSSDRAEQETQYF

j_gene: TRBJ2-2
d_gene: NA
v_gene: TRBV10-3
CDR3aa: CAISESGRKNTGELFF

j_gene: TRBJ2-3
d_gene: NA
v_gene: TRBV9
CDR3aa: CASSRGRSTDTQYF

j_gene: TRBJ1-5
d_gene: TRBD1
v_gene: TRBV5-8
CDR3aa: CASSPDRERYQPQHF

j_gene: TRBJ2-1
d_gene: TRBD2
v_gene: TRBV27
CDR3aa: CASSFKLSMTSGGYNEQFF

j_gene: TRBJ1-1
d_gene: NA
v_gene: TRBV18
CDR3aa: CASSLGAMNTEAFF

j_gene: TRBJ2-1
d_gene: NA
v_gene: TRBV4-3
CDR3aa: CASSQDFASFSNEQFF

j_gene: TRBJ2-1
d_gene: NA
v_gene: TRBV21-1
CDR3aa: CASSKGNHRGSYNEQFF

j_gene: TRBJ2-5
d_gene: NA
v_gene: TRBV5-4
CDR3aa: CASSVAGLQETQYF

j_gene: TRBJ2-5
d_gene: NA
v_gene: TRBV7-3
CDR3aa: CASSATGAETQYF

j_gene: TRBJ1-5
d_gene: NA
v_gene: TRBV29-1
CDR3aa: CSVVETGTNQPQHF

j_gene: TRBJ1-2
d_gene: NA
v_gene: TRBV7-2
CDR3aa: CASSLGQEPYYGYTF

j_gene: TRBJ1-2
d_gene: NA
v_gene: TRBV28
CDR3aa: CASRTVNYGYTF

j_gene: TRBJ1-4
d_gene: NA
v_gene: TRBV29-1
CDR3aa: CSVGQGKEKLFF

j_gene: TRBJ1-2
d_gene: NA
v_gene: TRBV5-6
CDR3aa: CASSPTGGFYGYTF

j_gene: TRBJ2-2
d_gene: NA
v_gene: TRBV9
CDR3aa: CASSVGGDGELFF

j_gene: TRBJ2-7
d_gene: NA
v_gene: TRBV18
CDR3aa: CASSPPSGYEQYF

j_gene: TRBJ1-2
d_gene: NA
v_gene: TRBV5-1
CDR3aa: CASSLSISTGEERNTF

j_gene: TRBJ1-2
d_gene: TRBD1
v_gene: TRBV28
CDR3aa: CASSFIRTGNYGYTF

j_gene: TRBJ1-1
d_gene: NA
v_gene: TRBV4-3
CDR3aa: CASSQDGGTEAFF

j_gene: TRBJ2-5
d_gene: NA
v_gene: TRBV30
CDR3aa: CAWGREQETQYF

j_gene: TRBJ1-5
d_gene: NA
v_gene: TRBV28
CDR3aa: CASSGGQPQHF

j_gene: TRBJ1-1
d_gene: NA
v_gene: TRBV10-3
CDR3aa: CAISEEGGGTEAFF

j_gene: TRBJ1-4
d_gene: TRBD1
v_gene: TRBV6-5
CDR3aa: CASRPGQVNEKLFF

j_gene: TRBJ1-2
d_gene: TRBD1
v_gene: TRBV6-5
CDR3aa: CASTLPGQGYGYTF